Following are 4 T cell receptor beta chains from one sample sequenced in a study of T cell responses to AZD1222 COVID-19 vaccine. Sequencing used immunoSEQ multiplex PCR; TCRdb keeps in-frame clones, though not all of them. The profile shows some 150,000 clones, approximately 85% of them singletons. The starting material was peripheral blood, obtained 28 days after the second dose of the MenACWY control vaccine. The receptors originated from an adult who received the MenACWY meningococcal vaccine as a control.

The CDR3: CASSINHAGGSGANVLTF. DNA for the CDR3: TGTGCCAGTAGTATAAACCACGCGGGGGGCTCTGGGGCCAACGTCCTGACTTTC. The gene calls are TRBV19 and TRBJ2-6; 8 bases line up with TRBD2. V lost 2 bases to trimming and J lost 0 bases; unmatched junction nucleotides: 6. Germline values: CDR1 LNHDA, CDR2 SQIVND (reference sequence). The CDR3 has 18 residues.

The rearrangement joins TRBV19 to TRBJ2-5; 16 bases are shared with TRBD2. CDR1 is LNHDA and CDR2 is SQIVND in the germline V gene (reference sequence). CDR3 length: 19 residues. The trim removed 7 bases at V and 4 bases at J, leaving 15 bases unmatched. CDR3 DNA sequence: TGTGCCAGTACCCCGGGACTAGCGGGAGGGGGGGTGGTAGGAGAGACCCAGTACTTC. Amino acid sequence: CASTPGLAGGGVVGETQYF.

The chain is built from TRBV10-2 and TRBJ1-5; TRBD1 is a possible D gene (5 bases). The CDR3 sequence is 15 residues long. Germline CDR1 and CDR2: WSHSY and SAAADI. Trimming took 8 bases from V and 1 from J, leaving 15 bases between them. The CDR3 nucleotides read TGCGCCAGCTCCCGTGGGGCAGACAGCAATCAGCCCCAGCATTTT. Its protein is CASSRGADSNQPQHF.

The chain links TRBV9 to TRBJ1-1; D unclear. The germline V gene encodes CDR1 SGDLS and CDR2 YYNGEE. The CDR3 spans 15 residues. V was trimmed by 4 bases and J by 0 bases, leaving 13 bases between them. CDR3 sequence: CASSPNHRLNTEAFF. CDR3 DNA: TGTGCCAGCAGCCCAAATCATCGGTTGAACACTGAAGCTTTCTTT.